The present T cell receptor beta chain was sequenced within a study of control samples from healthy donors and cancer patients. V was pared by 0 bases and J by 5 bases, with 11 bases between. Germline assignment: CDR1 SEHNR and CDR2 FQNEAQ (reference sequence). This CDR3 is built from 16 residues. Sequencing was performed with immunoSEQ multiplex PCR; in TCRdb, only in-frame clones are kept and a portion is missing. The top ten clones hold about 21% of a sample with some 89,000 clones, roughly 86% of them seen once. The TCR sequence derives from a man under 40 in good health. Sample: blood. The V call is TRBV7-9, the J call TRBJ1-6; D is uncertain. The CDR3 nucleotides are TGTGCCAGCAGCTTAGCTCAGTGGAGGGATAATTCACCCCTCCACTTT. The encoded protein is CASSLAQWRDNSPLHF.